Each of the 11 T cell receptor beta chains below was sequenced from the same sample in a study of cytomegalovirus exposure and HLA in healthy donors. The PCR contained 60 Vbeta and 13 Jbeta primers. The table came from immunoSEQ multiplex PCR; TCRdb's copy has only in-frame clones and leaves some out. The repertoire holds 100,000 to 150,000 clones, 65% to 85% seen once, with 0.2% to 0.25% in the top ten. Sequenced sample: PBMCs. The receptors stem from a man in his forties or fifties in good health and CMV-seronegative.

The V and J genes are TRBV19 and TRBJ1-1, with TRBD1 identical over 9 bases. Trimming took 5 bases from V and 4 from J; bases not matched to a gene: 5. Germline V lookup: CDR1 LNHDA, CDR2 SQIVND (reference sequence). CDR3 length: 14 residues. The CDR3 here is CASSLTGGVTEAFF. The DNA for the CDR3 is TGTGCCAGTAGTCTGACAGGGGGAGTCACTGAAGCTTTCTTT.

In the case of this clone: Different DNA sequences within this sample yield the same CDR3. The rearrangement joins TRBV6-5 to TRBJ2-7, with D hard to call. Germline lookup yields CDR1 MNHEY and CDR2 SVGAGI. The CDR3 covers 11 residues. Trimming took 5 bases from V and 3 from J, leaving 5 bases between them. CDR3 sequence: CASSTGYEQYF. CDR3 nucleotides: TGTGCCAGCAGTACGGGCTACGAGCAGTACTTC.

This rearrangement joins TRBV19 to TRBJ1-4; possible D gene TRBD1, 5 bases. This CDR3 is 12 amino acids long. The germline CDR1 and CDR2 sequences are LNHDA and SQIVND (reference sequence). V lost 8 bases, J lost 8 bases, and 12 bases lay in between. The DNA for the CDR3 is TGTGCCAGTGCCCGGGGGGAGGAAAAACTGTTTTTT. Amino acid sequence: CASARGEEKLFF.

J is TRBJ2-7 and V is TRBV7-2, with 9 bases fitting TRBD2. The CDR3 is made up of 13 amino acids. V dropped 4 bases and J dropped 12; count of bases not matched to a gene: 10. Germline CDR1 and CDR2: SGHTA and FQGNSA. The CDR3: CASSSYGIAGVYF. In nucleotides, the CDR3 is TGTGCCAGCAGCTCCTACGGAATAGCGGGGGTGTACTTC.

The CDR3 DNA reads as TGTGCCAGCAGTCCCCAGGGAAGGGGGGAGACCCAGTACTTC. It yields the protein CASSPQGRGETQYF. This sequence joins TRBV27 and TRBJ2-5, with a possible D match to TRBD1 (6 bases). V was shortened by 5 bases and J by 5 bases, with 15 bases between the two germline ends. Per germline, CDR1 MNHEY and CDR2 SMNVEV (reference sequence). The CDR3 runs 14 residues.

The rearrangement uses TRBV9 and TRBJ2-7; 8 bases agree with TRBD1. J was trimmed by 3 bases and V by 4 bases; bases with no gene match: 6. Germline-derived CDR1 and CDR2 are SGDLS and YYNGEE. This CDR3 is 14 amino acids long. CDR3 region: CASSTGGIHYEQYF. DNA for the CDR3: TGTGCCAGCAGCACAGGGGGGATACACTACGAGCAGTACTTC.

This rearrangement joins TRBV4-3 to TRBJ2-5; 10 bases match TRBD2. This CDR3 is built from 14 residues. J was trimmed by 11 bases and V by 4 bases; bases with no gene match: 10. The germline V gene encodes CDR1 LGHNA and CDR2 YSLEER. The CDR3 is CASSLTSGVVEQYF. For the CDR3, the DNA is TGCGCCAGCAGCCTAACTAGCGGGGTTGTGGAGCAGTACTTC.

CDR3 nucleotide sequence: TGTGCCAGTAGTCTACGACAGATCGAGAACACCGGGGAGCTGTTTTTT. Translated, it gives CASSLRQIENTGELFF. The chain combines TRBV19 with TRBJ2-2; perhaps TRBD1 as D (5 bases). Trimming took 5 bases from V and 1 from J, leaving 14 bases between them. The germline CDR1 and CDR2 sequences are LNHDA and SQIVND (reference sequence). The CDR3 spans 16 residues.

This chain joins TRBV28 and TRBJ2-7, with TRBD2 identical over 13 bases. J gave up 6 bases and V 6 bases, and 14 bases lay outside the gene matches. This CDR3 has 17 residues. CDR1 is MDHEN, CDR2 SYDVKM, per germline. CDR3 DNA sequence: TGTGCCAGCAGCCCCGGACTAGCGGGAGCTCGGTGGTCCGAGCAGTACTTC. Translating gives CASSPGLAGARWSEQYF.

This sequence joins TRBV4-1 and TRBJ1-1; 7 bases match TRBD1. V was clipped by 0 bases and J by 10 bases; unmatched bases: 8. This CDR3 is built from 14 residues. Germline V gene lookup returns CDR1 MGHRA and CDR2 YSYEKL. The CDR3 reads CASSQDRGQGVAFF. CDR3 nucleotides: TGCGCCAGCAGCCAAGATCGGGGGCAGGGGGTAGCTTTCTTT.

The chain carries TRBV27 and TRBJ2-1; 8 nucleotides match TRBD2. CDR3 size: 14 residues. Germline lookup yields CDR1 MNHEY and CDR2 SMNVEV (reference sequence). V lost 6 bases, J lost 9 bases, and 10 bases stayed unmatched. This CDR3 reads CASSFNHGTSEQFF. In DNA form, the CDR3 reads TGTGCCAGCAGCTTTAACCACGGGACTAGTGAGCAGTTCTTC.